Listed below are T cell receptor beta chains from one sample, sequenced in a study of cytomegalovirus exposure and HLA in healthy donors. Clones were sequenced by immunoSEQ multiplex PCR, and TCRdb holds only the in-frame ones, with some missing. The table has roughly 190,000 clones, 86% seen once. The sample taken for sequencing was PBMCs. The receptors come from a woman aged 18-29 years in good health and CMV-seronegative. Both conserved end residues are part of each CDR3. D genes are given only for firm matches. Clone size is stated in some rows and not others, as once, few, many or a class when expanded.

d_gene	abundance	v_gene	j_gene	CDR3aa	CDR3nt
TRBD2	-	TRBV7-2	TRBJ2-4	CASSLGTSGGAIQYF	TGTGCCAGCAGCTTAGGGACTAGCGGGGGGGCCATTCAGTACTTC
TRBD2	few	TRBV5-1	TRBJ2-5	CASSLSLAGGPQETQYF	TGCGCCAGCAGCTTGAGCCTAGCGGGGGGCCCACAAGAGACCCAGTACTTC
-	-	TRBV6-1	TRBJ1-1	CASRQVPEAFF	TGTGCCAGCAGGCAGGTGCCCGAAGCTTTCTTT
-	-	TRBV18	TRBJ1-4	CASSPRGSEGEKLFF	TGTGCCAGCTCACCACGAGGGTCGGAAGGTGAAAAACTGTTTTTT
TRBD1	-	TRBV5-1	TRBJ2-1	CASSLKTGTGGEQFF	TGCGCCAGCAGCTTAAAAACCGGGACAGGGGGCGAGCAGTTCTTC
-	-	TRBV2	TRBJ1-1	CASSAPGRGAFF	TGTGCCAGCAGTGCCCCGGGTAGGGGGGCTTTCTTT
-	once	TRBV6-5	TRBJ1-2	CASRLDGGLGYGYTF	TGTGCCAGCAGGTTAGACGGCGGCCTTGGGTATGGCTACACCTTC
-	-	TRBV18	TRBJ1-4	CASSPRETNEKLFF	TGTGCCAGCTCACCACGGGAGACTAATGAAAAACTGTTTTTT
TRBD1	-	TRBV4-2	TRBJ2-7	CASSPQGQGTYEQYF	TGTGCCAGCAGCCCCCAGGGACAGGGAACCTACGAGCAGTACTTC
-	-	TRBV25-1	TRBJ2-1	CASSEYPQGGKSYNEQFF	TGTGCCAGCAGTGAATACCCCCAAGGAGGGAAATCCTACAATGAGCAGTTCTTC
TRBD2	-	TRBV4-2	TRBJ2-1	CASSQPGTSGSNEQFF	TGTGCCAGCAGCCAACCCGGGACTAGCGGGAGTAATGAGCAGTTCTTC
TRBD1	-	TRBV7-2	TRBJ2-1	CASSLIPGTANEQFF	TGTGCCAGCAGCTTAATTCCCGGGACAGCTAATGAGCAGTTCTTC
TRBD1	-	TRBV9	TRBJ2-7	CASSVVTGDEQYF	TGTGCCAGCAGCGTAGTAACAGGGGACGAGCAGTACTTC
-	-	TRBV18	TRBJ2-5	CASSTNLGQGDETQYF	TGTGCCAGCTCCACCAACTTGGGGCAGGGCGATGAGACCCAGTACTTC